This T cell receptor (beta chain) stems from a study of blood T cell repertoires in COVID-19. Original handling: Reference gene primer amplification gave estimated nucleated cell counts. Assay: immunoSEQ multiplex PCR; the TCRdb copy retains only in-frame clones and omits some. Clone size and V and J calls were adopted from that table, with D and trimming inferred from the DNA. The table lists around 220,000 clones, about nine tenths of them singletons, with 4.4% in the top ten. The CDR3 contains 12 residues. Between the trimmed V and J ends, which lost 6 bases and 8 bases, there was a span of 8 bases.

This receptor was taken from a man aged 45 to 65 with acute or convalescent COVID-19. The sequencing input was peripheral blood. The chain links TRBV12-3 or TRBV12-4 to TRBJ1-6; D call uncertain. The CDR3 region has the DNA TGTGCCAGCAGGTCGGTAGATTCACCCCTCCACTTT. Translating gives CASRSVDSPLHF.